The 21 T cell receptor beta chains listed next were all sequenced from one sample in a study of blood T cell repertoires in COVID-19. Profiled with immunoSEQ multiplex PCR; TCRdb holds only in-frame clones, not every one. The sample holds 200,000 to 250,000 clones, roughly 88% seen once. The material sequenced was peripheral blood. Receptor source: a woman aged 25 to 39 with COVID-19, enrolled during active disease.

This chain joins TRBV11-3 and TRBJ1-1; maybe TRBD1 (6 bases). Germline lookup yields CDR1 SGHNT and CDR2 YENEEA. Trimming stripped 2 bases from V and 4 bases from J, with 8 bases between. This CDR3 comprises 13 residues. CDR3 protein: CASSLPGVTEAFF. The CDR3 DNA follows: TGTGCCAGCAGCTTACCAGGGGTCACTGAAGCTTTCTTT.

V usage is TRBV6-2 or TRBV6-3 and J usage is TRBJ2-1, with 7 positions matching TRBD2. This CDR3 contains 17 residues. V shed 5 bases, J shed 4 bases, and the junction held 14 bases outside the gene matches. Germline V lookup: CDR1 MNHEY, CDR2 SVGEGT. The CDR3: CASSLPWEGGAYNEQFF. CDR3 nucleotides: TGTGCCAGCAGTCTACCGTGGGAGGGAGGCGCGTACAATGAGCAGTTCTTC.

This sequence joins TRBV21-1 and TRBJ2-7; the table's D call, TRBD1, was not checked against the DNA. TRBV21-1 is assigned pseudogene status. CDR3 length: 13 amino acids. CDR3 bases: TGTGCCAGCACCATGGACAGGGAATACGAGCAGTACGTC. It yields the protein CASTMDREYEQYV.

V and J are TRBV5-1 and TRBJ2-3, with D uncertain. CDR1 is SGHRS and CDR2 is YFSETQ in the germline V gene. The CDR3 runs 14 residues. The germline V and J ends were trimmed by 2 bases and 4 bases, with 11 bases remaining between them. In DNA, the CDR3 is TGCGCCAGCAGCTTAGAGTTAGCAGCAGATACGCAGTATTTT. Translation: CASSLELAADTQYF.

V usage is TRBV6-5 and J usage is TRBJ1-1; TRBD1 is a possible D gene (5 bases). The length of the CDR3 is 12 residues. Trimming removed 6 bases at V and 9 bases at J, with 14 bases between. Per the germline V gene, CDR1 is MNHEY and CDR2 is SVGAGI. As DNA, the CDR3 is TGTGCCAGCAGAGCAACGACAGAAAAAGCTTTCTTT. Amino acids: CASRATTEKAFF.

The table lists this clone with a few counts. The chain combines TRBV7-9 with TRBJ2-5, with 8 bases aligning to TRBD2. The V and J ends lost 4 bases and 4 bases, in that order; junction bases with no gene match: 8. Germline CDR1 reads SEHNR; CDR2 reads FQNEAQ (reference sequence). The CDR3 has 15 amino acids. In nucleotides, the CDR3 is TGTGCCAGCAGCTCATTAGCGGGGTTCGGAGAGACCCAGTACTTC. It codes for CASSSLAGFGETQYF. Full variable domain (outside the CDR3, taken from reference TRBV7-9 and TRBJ2-5): DTGVSQNPRHKITKRGQNVTFRCDPISEHNRLYWYRQTLGQGPEFLTYFQNEAQLEKSRLLSDRFSAERPKGSFSTLEIQRTEQGDSAMYLCASSSLAGFGETQYFGPGTRLLVL.

The V gene is TRBV27, the J gene TRBJ1-5, with a weak D call TRBD1 (5 bases). Germline V gives CDR1 MNHEY, CDR2 SMNVEV (reference sequence). This CDR3 region has 16 residues. Trimming took 5 bases from V and 0 from J, leaving 14 bases between them. The CDR3 DNA follows: TGTGCCAGCAGTCCGTCGGCAGGGTATAGCAATCAGCCCCAGCATTTT. Its protein is CASSPSAGYSNQPQHF.

The rearrangement links TRBV4-1 to TRBJ1-2; D remains unclear. V dropped 2 bases and J dropped 3 bases, with 16 bases sitting between them. Germline V gene sequence: CDR1 MGHRA, CDR2 YSYEKL. The CDR3 totals 16 residues. CDR3: CASSQSRNPGDYGYTF. CDR3 bases: TGCGCCAGCAGCCAATCTCGGAACCCCGGAGACTATGGCTACACCTTC.

The chain employs TRBV15 and TRBJ1-6; TRBD1 might be the D (6 bases). Germline V gene sequence: CDR1 LNHNV, CDR2 YYDKDF (reference sequence). The CDR3 is made up of 18 amino acids. Trimming took 5 bases from V and 6 from J, leaving 23 bases between them. The CDR3, as DNA: TGTGCCACCAGCGGGCAGGAGTGGGCAGGGGCGATTAATTCACCCCTCCACTTT. Translating it yields CATSGQEWAGAINSPLHF.

This clone came up a few times. CDR3 bases: TGTGCCAGCAGTGACGAAGTCGGGACCGGGGAGCTGTTTTTT. Protein sequence: CASSDEVGTGELFF. This chain links TRBV6-4 with TRBJ2-2; D remains unclear. The CDR3 sequence is 14 residues long. The ends were cut back, 2 bases at V and 5 bases at J, with 9 bases in the middle. Germline V gene sequence: CDR1 MRHNA, CDR2 SNTAGT.

V gene TRBV24-1 combines with J gene TRBJ2-3; maybe TRBD1 (8 bases). Trimming left V 5 bases short and J 4 bases short, with 18 bases between. The germline CDR1 and CDR2 sequences are KGHDR and SFDVKD. CDR3 size: 16 residues. CDR3 in amino acids: CATSVDREGQSDTQYF. The CDR3 DNA sequence: TGTGCCACCAGTGTGGACAGGGAGGGGCAGTCAGATACGCAGTATTTT.

This sequence joins TRBV19 and TRBJ2-1; 7 bases agree with TRBD1. The germline gives CDR1 LNHDA, CDR2 SQIVND (reference sequence). Trimming at V came to 5 bases and at J to 6 bases, leaving 13 bases not matched to a gene. The CDR3 loop spans 16 amino acids. Written as DNA, the CDR3 is TGTGCCAGTAGTGCTCCTACGGTTAACAGGGGCAATGAGCAGTTCTTC. Protein sequence: CASSAPTVNRGNEQFF. Looking up the rest from reference TRBV19 and TRBJ2-1 gives the full variable domain: DGGITQSPKYLFRKEGQNVTLSCEQNLNHDAMYWYRQDPGQGLRLIYYSQIVNDFQKGDIAEGYSVSREKKESFPLTVTSAQKNPTAFYLCASSAPTVNRGNEQFFGPGTRLTVL.

This chain connects TRBV24-1 to TRBJ2-5; TRBD1 aligns across 7 bases. CDR3 length: 14 residues. Germline CDR1 and CDR2: KGHDR and SFDVKD. V lost 12 bases to trimming and J lost 0 bases; unmatched junction nucleotides: 9. The CDR3 nucleotides read TGTGCCGTAGGGACAGCGACGGACCAAGAGACCCAGTACTTC. Protein: CAVGTATDQETQYF.

The CDR3 sequence: CSVEGGRGETEAFF. The CDR3 nucleotides read TGCAGCGTTGAAGGGGGACGGGGGGAGACTGAAGCTTTCTTT. The rearrangement joins TRBV29-1 to TRBJ1-1, with D perhaps matching TRBD1 (5 bases). V shed 1 base and J shed 5 bases, with 14 bases lying between them. The CDR3 spans 14 residues. Germline V CDR1 and CDR2: SQVTM, ANQGSEA.

This chain links TRBV29-1 with TRBJ2-7; TRBD2 might be the D (6 bases). Trimming pared 3 bases from V and 4 bases from J, leaving 7 bases between. CDR3 length: 11 residues. Germline V CDR1 and CDR2: SQVTM, ANQGSEA. In DNA, the CDR3 is TGCAGCGTTGATCGGGGGTACGAGCAGTACTTC. Its protein product is CSVDRGYEQYF.

The CDR3 nucleotides are TGCAGTGCCACACAGGCCGGTGAGCAGTTCTTC. Residues: CSATQAGEQFF. V is TRBV20-1 and J is TRBJ2-1; D possibly corresponds to TRBD1 (5 bases). V lost 6 bases and J 9 bases, leaving 12 bases between the germline ends. CDR3 length equals 11 residues. Germline lookup yields CDR1 DFQATT and CDR2 SNEGSKA (reference sequence).

V gene TRBV10-3 combines with J gene TRBJ2-2; D may be TRBD1 (5 bases). The V gene lost 1 base and the J gene lost 2 bases, with 11 bases spanning the gap. The CDR3 length is 16 residues. The germline gives CDR1 ENHRY, CDR2 SYGVKD. CDR3 nucleotides: TGTGCCATCAGTGAGTTGGGGCCAGCCAACACCGGGGAGCTGTTTTTT. It specifies CAISELGPANTGELFF.

This clone was seen once. The chain has TRBV10-3 and TRBJ2-2; possibly TRBD1 for D (6 bases). The ends were cut back, 0 bases at V and 5 bases at J, with 13 bases in the middle. The germline V gene has CDR1 ENHRY and CDR2 SYGVKD. CDR3 length equals 16 residues. CDR3 nucleotide sequence: TGTGCCATCAGTGAGTCGACTGGGGGCAATACCGGGGAGCTGTTTTTT. It encodes CAISESTGGNTGELFF.

The J gene is TRBJ1-4, the V gene TRBV7-2, with 7 bases fitting TRBD1. The germline CDR1 and CDR2 sequences are SGHTA and FQGNSA. Trimming cost V 5 bases and J 0 bases; bases outside gene matches: 9. The CDR3 has 17 amino acids. The CDR3: CASSARQGAPTNEKLFF. The CDR3 DNA follows: TGTGCCAGCAGCGCACGACAGGGTGCCCCAACTAATGAAAAACTGTTTTTT.

V usage is TRBV27 and J usage is TRBJ1-4; D is possibly TRBD1 (6 bases). The ends were cut back, 1 base at V and 3 bases at J, with 9 bases in the middle. The germline V gene encodes CDR1 MNHEY and CDR2 SMNVEV (reference sequence). This CDR3 spans 15 amino acids. CDR3 residues: CASSLLTGPNEKLFF. Written as DNA, the CDR3 is TGTGCCAGCAGTTTATTGACAGGCCCTAATGAAAAACTGTTTTTT.

Written as DNA, the CDR3 is TGCGCCAGCAGTGATCCCAGGGTAATCACTGAAGCTTTCTTT. This codes for CASSDPRVITEAFF. The rearrangement links TRBV10-2 to TRBJ1-1; a weak D match, TRBD1 (5 bases). The germline V gene has CDR1 WSHSY and CDR2 SAAADI. The CDR3 is 14 residues long. The V gene lost 3 bases and the J gene lost 4 bases, with 12 bases spanning the gap.